The TCR beta chain described here comes from a study of Tregs in tolerant kidney transplant recipients. Study context: Recipients received nonmyeloablative bone marrow transplants from related graft donors, with transient mixed chimerism.

This CDR3 has 14 amino acids. V lost 5 bases, J lost 3 bases, and 4 bases stayed unmatched. Germline-derived CDR1 and CDR2 are MGHRA and YSYEKL. Data came from immunoSEQ multiplex PCR; TCRdb stores just in-frame clones and leaves some out. Seen here are 90,000 to 120,000 clones, nearly 90% observed once, and the top ten hold 0.3% to 0.4%. The sample here was CD4+ T cells from blood, taken before the transplant. The TCR originated in a human donor who received a combined kidney and bone marrow transplant. The chain couples TRBV4-1 to TRBJ2-3, with 8 positions matching TRBD1. CDR3 nucleotide sequence: TGCGCCAGCAGCTCGAGACAGGGGACAGATACGCAGTATTTT. It codes for CASSSRQGTDTQYF.